These T cell receptor beta chains were read from a single sample in a study of T cell responses to AZD1222 COVID-19 vaccine. Sequenced by immunoSEQ multiplex PCR; TCRdb stores in-frame clones only, minus some. This sample has over 100,000 clones, with roughly 90% found just once. This material consisted of peripheral blood, taken on day 0 of AZD1222 vaccination. Receptor source: an adult in good health. CDR3s include the opening cysteine and the closing phenylalanine or tryptophan. The D gene is left open where the match is weak. Not every row has a clone size; where given, it reads once, few, many or a size class.

TRBJ1-6 | TRBV6-2/TRBV6-3 | 14 | NA | NA | TGTGCCAGCAGTCCCCAGGGGATCAGTTCACCCCTCCACTTT | CASSPQGISSPLHF
TRBJ2-3 | TRBV14 | 17 | NA | NA | TGTGCCAGCAGCCACATTCGGTGGGGGCACGGCACAGATACGCAGTATTTT | CASSHIRWGHGTDTQYF
TRBJ2-7 | TRBV30 | 13 | NA | NA | TGTGCCTGGAGTGTACTCAGGGCCTACGAGCAGTACTTC | CAWSVLRAYEQYF
TRBJ1-1 | TRBV20-1 | 12 | few | NA | TGCAGTGCTAGTGGGGCTGAAGTTGAAGCTTTCTTT | CSASGAEVEAFF
TRBJ2-2 | TRBV19 | 15 | NA | NA | TGTGCCAGTAGTATTCACCAGGGGGAGGCCGGGGAGCTGTTTTTT | CASSIHQGEAGELFF
TRBJ1-4 | TRBV3-1/TRBV3-2 | 17 | once | TRBD1 | TGTGCCAGCAGCCAATGGTTCCGACAGGGAATTAATGAAAAACTGTTTTTT | CASSQWFRQGINEKLFF
TRBJ1-1 | TRBV14 | 17 | NA | NA | TGTGCCAGCAGCCAAGATGGGCCACGCAGGGGCTACACTGAAGCTTTCTTT | CASSQDGPRRGYTEAFF
TRBJ2-1 | TRBV11-3 | 15 | NA | NA | TGTGCCAGCAGCACCAAGACTAGCTCCTACAATGAGCAGTTCTTC | CASSTKTSSYNEQFF
TRBJ1-4 | TRBV2 | 15 | NA | NA | TGTGCCAGCAGTTTTACAAGGTTGGGGGGGGAAAAACTGTTTTTT | CASSFTRLGGEKLFF
TRBJ1-2 | TRBV7-9 | 13 | NA | NA | TGTGCCAGCAGCTTAGGGGCTAACTATGGCTACACCTTC | CASSLGANYGYTF
TRBJ1-5 | TRBV24-1 | 14 | NA | NA | TGTGCCACCAGTGCAGGAGAAACTAATCAGCCCCAGCATTTT | CATSAGETNQPQHF
TRBJ1-1 | TRBV19 | 17 | once | TRBD1 | TGTGCCAGTAGAACCGGGACAGGGGGCGTGAGGTGGACTGAAGCTTTCTTT | CASRTGTGGVRWTEAFF
TRBJ1-5 | TRBV18 | 15 | NA | TRBD1 | TGTGCCAGCTCACCAGGAGGGGGCCTTAATCAGCCCCAGCATTTT | CASSPGGGLNQPQHF
TRBJ2-1 | TRBV27 | 13 | NA | TRBD1 | TGTGCCAGCAGGGACAGGGCGTACAATGAGCAGTTCTTC | CASRDRAYNEQFF
TRBJ2-7 | TRBV6-5 | 15 | NA | TRBD1 | TGTGCCAGCAGTTCTGGGACAGGGGGCACCTACGAGCAGTACTTC | CASSSGTGGTYEQYF
TRBJ2-1 | TRBV30 | 13 | NA | NA | TGTGCCTGGAGCGTAGGACGCTACAATGAGCAGTTCTTC | CAWSVGRYNEQFF
TRBJ1-1 | TRBV30 | 17 | NA | NA | TGTGCCTGGAGCGCCGGGACAAGCCTTAGTGTTCACACTGAAGCTTTCTTT | CAWSAGTSLSVHTEAFF
TRBJ1-1 | TRBV7-8 | 13 | NA | NA | TGTGCCAGCAGGAAAATGCGGGACACTGAAGCTTTCTTT | CASRKMRDTEAFF
TRBJ1-1 | TRBV4-3 | 15 | NA | TRBD1 | TGCGCCAGCAGCCCTGCGGGACAGGGCGTGACTGAAGCTTTCTTT | CASSPAGQGVTEAFF
TRBJ2-6 | TRBV2 | 13 | NA | NA | TGTGCCAGTCGGGGTGATGGGGCCAACGTCCTGACTTTC | CASRGDGANVLTF